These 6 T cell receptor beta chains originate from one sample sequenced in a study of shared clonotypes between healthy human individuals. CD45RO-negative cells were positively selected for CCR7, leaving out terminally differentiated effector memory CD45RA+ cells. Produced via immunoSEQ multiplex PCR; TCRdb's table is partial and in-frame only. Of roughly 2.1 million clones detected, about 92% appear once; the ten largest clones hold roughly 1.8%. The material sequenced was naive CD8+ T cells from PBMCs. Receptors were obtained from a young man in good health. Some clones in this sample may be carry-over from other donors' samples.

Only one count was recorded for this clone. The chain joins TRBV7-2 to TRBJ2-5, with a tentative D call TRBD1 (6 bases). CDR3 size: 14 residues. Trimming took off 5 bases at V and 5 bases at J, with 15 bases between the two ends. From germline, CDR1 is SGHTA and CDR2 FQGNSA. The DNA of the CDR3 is TGTGCCAGCAGCGCCCGACAGGCCCAGGAGACCCAGTACTTC. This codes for CASSARQAQETQYF.

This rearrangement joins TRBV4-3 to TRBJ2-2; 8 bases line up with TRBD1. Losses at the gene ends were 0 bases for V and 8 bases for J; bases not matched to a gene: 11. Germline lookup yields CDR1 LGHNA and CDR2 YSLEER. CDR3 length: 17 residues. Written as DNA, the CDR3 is TGCGCCAGCAGCCAAGATGACAGGGGCCAGACTAGGGGGGAGCTGTTTTTT. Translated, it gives CASSQDDRGQTRGELFF.

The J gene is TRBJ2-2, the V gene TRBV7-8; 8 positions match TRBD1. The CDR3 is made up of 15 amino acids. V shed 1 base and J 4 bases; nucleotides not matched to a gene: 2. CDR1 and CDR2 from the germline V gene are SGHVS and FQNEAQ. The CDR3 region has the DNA TGTGCCAGCAGCTTAGGGACAGGGCTCACCGGGGAGCTGTTTTTT. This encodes CASSLGTGLTGELFF.

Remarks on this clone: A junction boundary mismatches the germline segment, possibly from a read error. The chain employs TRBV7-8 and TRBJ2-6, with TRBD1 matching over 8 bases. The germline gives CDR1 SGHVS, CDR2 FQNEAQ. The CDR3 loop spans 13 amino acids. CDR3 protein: CASSLASKGQECF. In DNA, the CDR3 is TGTGCCAGCAGCTTAGCCTCAAAGGGACAGGAGTGTTTC. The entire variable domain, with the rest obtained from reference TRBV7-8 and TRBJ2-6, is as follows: GAGVSQSPRYKVAKRGQDVALRCDPISGHVSLFWYQQALGQGPEFLTYFQNEAQLDKSGLPSDRFFAERPEGSVSTLKIQRTQQEDSAVYLCASSLASKGQECFGAGSRLTVL.

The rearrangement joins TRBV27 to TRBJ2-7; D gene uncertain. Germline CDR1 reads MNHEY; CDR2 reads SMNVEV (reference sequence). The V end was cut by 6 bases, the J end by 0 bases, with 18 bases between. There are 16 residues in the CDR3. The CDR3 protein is CASSHQPAENSYEQYF. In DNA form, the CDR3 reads TGTGCCAGCAGCCATCAGCCCGCGGAGAACTCCTACGAGCAGTACTTC.

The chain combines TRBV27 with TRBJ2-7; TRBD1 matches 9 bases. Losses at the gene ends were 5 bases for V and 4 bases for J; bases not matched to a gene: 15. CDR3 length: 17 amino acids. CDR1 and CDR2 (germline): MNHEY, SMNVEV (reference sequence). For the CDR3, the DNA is TGTGCCAGCAGTACACGAGTAACCGGGACAGGGTGGTACGAGCAGTACTTC. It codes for CASSTRVTGTGWYEQYF.